The next 14 T cell receptor beta chains were all read from a single sample in a study of low-dose radiotherapy and immunotherapy resistance in tumors. With TRAV- and TRBV-specific primers, first-strand cDNA was made, covering the alpha and beta chains. Using a constant-region primer together with a V-primer adapter, TCRs were subjected to approximately 20 PCR cycles of amplification. TCRdb redid the calling of the reads with MiXCR, one entry per CDR3 protein. Altogether over 15,000 distinct CDR3 sequences are present, about 70% being singletons, with the ten largest covering approximately 5%. These receptors were collected from a human donor with advanced metastatic prostate, ovarian, gallbladder or colorectal cancer (not recorded which). This table probably holds off-target reads from a library built for another chain.

The V call is TRBV26, the J call TRBJ1-5; TRBD1, the D gene given by the table, was not confirmed from the DNA. TRBV26 is recorded as a pseudogene. This CDR3 region has 15 residues. DNA for the CDR3: TGTGCCAGCACCCTGGGACAGGGGTACAATCAGCCCCAGCATTTT. Encoded protein: CASTLGQGYNQPQHF.

The rearrangement links TRBV5-6 to TRBJ2-5; no clear D gene. The CDR3 extends over 17 amino acids. V lost 0 bases and J 1 base, leaving 16 bases between the germline ends. Germline CDR1 and CDR2: SGHDT and YYEEEE. DNA for the CDR3: TGTGCCAGCAGCTTGGGGACGGTGGCGCGGAGCCAAGAGACCCAGTACTTC. Protein product: CASSLGTVARSQETQYF.

In this sample, this clonotype turned up once. V usage is TRBV7-2 and J usage is TRBJ2-5; D call uncertain. Trimming left V 3 bases short and J 5 bases short, with 1 base between. Germline CDR1 and CDR2: SGHTA and FQGNSA. This CDR3 contains 10 residues. DNA for the CDR3: TGTGCCAGCAGCTTGGAGACCCAGTACTTC. Protein product: CASSLETQYF.

This chain connects TRBV29-1 to TRBJ1-1; 8 bases are shared with TRBD1. Per germline, CDR1 SQVTM and CDR2 ANQGSEA. With 7 bases clipped from V and 4 bases from J, the junction kept 8 bases outside the gene matches. CDR3 length: 13 residues. The CDR3 DNA reads TGCAGCGCAGGACAGGGAAGTTTCACTGAAGCTTTCTTT. Amino acids: CSAGQGSFTEAFF. The variable domain in full, completed from reference TRBV29-1 and TRBJ1-1, reads SAVISQKPSRDICQRGTSLTIQCQVDSQVTMMFWYRQQPGQSLTLIATANQGSEATYESGFVIDKFPISRPNLTFSTLTVSNMSPEDSSIYLCSAGQGSFTEAFFGQGTRLTVV.

In its sample, this clonotype was seen a few times. This chain links TRBV29-1 with TRBJ1-5, with TRBD1 as a possible D gene (5 bases). The V end was cut by 7 bases, the J end by 4 bases, with 14 bases between. CDR1 is SQVTM and CDR2 is ANQGSEA in the germline V gene. The CDR3 is made up of 13 amino acids. CDR3 DNA: TGCAGCGCCGGCAGGGCAACGAATCAGCCCCAGCATTTT. This translates into CSAGRATNQPQHF. Filled out from reference TRBV29-1 and TRBJ1-5, the complete variable domain reads SAVISQKPSRDICQRGTSLTIQCQVDSQVTMMFWYRQQPGQSLTLIATANQGSEATYESGFVIDKFPISRPNLTFSTLTVSNMSPEDSSIYLCSAGRATNQPQHFGDGTRLSIL.

The chain couples TRBV5-4 to TRBJ1-6; possible D gene TRBD1, 6 bases. Trimming pared 1 base from V and 8 bases from J, leaving 13 bases between. CDR1 and CDR2 (germline): SGHNT, YYREEE (reference sequence). The CDR3 loop spans 15 amino acids. CDR3 nucleotides: TGTGCCAGCAGCTTGCGTCAGGGGACTTATTCACCCCTCCACTTT. Translating it yields CASSLRQGTYSPLHF.

V gene TRBV7-3 combines with J gene TRBJ1-1; possibly TRBD1 for D (5 bases). The CDR3 has 13 amino acids. Between the trimmed V and J ends, which lost 4 bases and 6 bases, there was a span of 12 bases. The germline V gene encodes CDR1 SGHTA and CDR2 FQGTGA. CDR3 nucleotides: TGTGCCAGCAGCTCGGACGGGGCGGCTGAAGCTTTCTTT. This encodes CASSSDGAAEAFF.

V and J are TRBV21-1 and TRBJ2-7. TRBV21-1 is a pseudogene segment. The CDR3 has 12 amino acids. The CDR3 region has the DNA TGTGCCAGCTCATTGGTACCCTACGAGCAGTACTTC. Its protein product is CASSLVPYEQYF.

CDR3 protein: CASSLMASGMGSYNEQFF. The CDR3 region has the DNA TGTGCCAGCAGCTTGATGGCTAGCGGGATGGGGTCCTACAATGAGCAGTTCTTC. V usage is TRBV5-6 and J usage is TRBJ2-1; the match to TRBD2 covers 9 bases. This CDR3 has 18 amino acids. V lost 1 base and J lost 1; bases outside the gene matches: 9. The V gene's germline CDR1 is SGHDT and CDR2 YYEEEE.

This chain connects TRBV3-1 to TRBJ2-1, with 9 positions matching TRBD2. V lost 3 bases to trimming and J lost 5 bases; unmatched junction nucleotides: 5. Per the germline V gene, CDR1 is LGHDT and CDR2 is YNNKEL (reference sequence). The CDR3 spans 15 residues. For the CDR3, the DNA is TGTGCCAGCAGCCAGCTAGCGGGGATGAACAATGAGCAGTTCTTC. It translates to CASSQLAGMNNEQFF.

This chain connects TRBV25-1 to TRBJ1-2, with D hard to call. Germline V CDR1 and CDR2: MGHDK, SYGVNS. The CDR3 is made up of 16 amino acids. V was cut by 2 bases and J by 6 bases, with 19 bases left in between. The CDR3 here is CASSESGVYTRNGYTF. CDR3 bases: TGTGCCAGCAGTGAAAGTGGGGTCTATACGAGGAATGGCTACACCTTC.

The V and J genes are TRBV19 and TRBJ1-2; 7 bases line up with TRBD1. The CDR3 sequence is 13 residues long. J lost 8 bases, V lost 7 bases, and 10 bases had no gene match. CDR1 and CDR2 (germline): LNHDA, SQIVND (reference sequence). This chain's CDR3 is CASTETGSGGYTF. The DNA for the CDR3 is TGTGCCAGTACCGAGACAGGGTCGGGAGGCTACACCTTC. The entire variable domain, with the rest obtained from reference TRBV19 and TRBJ1-2, is as follows: DGGITQSPKYLFRKEGQNVTLSCEQNLNHDAMYWYRQDPGQGLRLIYYSQIVNDFQKGDIAEGYSVSREKKESFPLTVTSAQKNPTAFYLCASTETGSGGYTFGSGTRLTVV.

The rearrangement uses TRBV29-1 and TRBJ2-2; 10 bases map to TRBD2. The V segment lost 6 bases and the J segment 0 bases; nucleotides outside the gene matches: 10. CDR1 and CDR2 from the germline V gene are SQVTM and ANQGSEA. The CDR3 length is 17 residues. Here the CDR3 reads CSVAGLAEPANTGELFF. As DNA, the CDR3 is TGCAGCGTGGCCGGACTAGCGGAACCAGCGAACACCGGGGAGCTGTTTTTT.

The genes are TRBV11-2 and TRBJ2-3; D call uncertain. The CDR3 loop spans 13 amino acids. Germline V lookup: CDR1 SGHAT, CDR2 FQNNGV. Trimming removed 1 base at V and 6 bases at J, with 8 bases between. The chain's CDR3 is CASSLAVFDTQYF. The CDR3 DNA reads as TGTGCCAGCAGCTTAGCGGTATTCGATACGCAGTATTTT. Full variable domain (rest looked up from reference TRBV11-2 and TRBJ2-3): EAGVAQSPRYKIIEKRQSVAFWCNPISGHATLYWYQQILGQGPKLLIQFQNNGVVDDSQLPKDRFSAERLKGVDSTLKIQPAKLEDSAVYLCASSLAVFDTQYFGPGTRLTVL.